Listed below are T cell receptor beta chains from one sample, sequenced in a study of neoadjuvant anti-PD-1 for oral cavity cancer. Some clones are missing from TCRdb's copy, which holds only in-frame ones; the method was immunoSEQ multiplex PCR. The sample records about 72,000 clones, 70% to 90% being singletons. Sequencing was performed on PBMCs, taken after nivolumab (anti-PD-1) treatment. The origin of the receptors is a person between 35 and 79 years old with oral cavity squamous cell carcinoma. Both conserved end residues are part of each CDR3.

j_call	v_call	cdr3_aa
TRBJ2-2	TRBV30	CAWSERLANTGELFF
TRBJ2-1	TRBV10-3	CAISESGAGEADEQFF
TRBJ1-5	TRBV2	CASSPGPDRDQPQHF
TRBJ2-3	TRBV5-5	CASSPRLAGGPVNTQYF
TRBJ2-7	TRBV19	CASSHDRDRVYEQYF
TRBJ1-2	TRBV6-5	CASRIGRANYGYTF
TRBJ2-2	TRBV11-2	CASSFGHLNTGELFF
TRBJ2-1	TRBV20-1	CSARGGRTEFF
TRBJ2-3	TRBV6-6	CASSYYRGDTQYF
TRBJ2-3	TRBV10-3	CAISGGGQGPTDTQYF
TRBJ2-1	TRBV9	CASSVGDSGYNEQFF
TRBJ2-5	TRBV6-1	CASSVWDSLETQYF
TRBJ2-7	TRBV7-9	CASSRTATYEQYF
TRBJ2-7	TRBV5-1	CASSFTGPYEQYF
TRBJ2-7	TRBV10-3	CAISETSGRYGEQYF
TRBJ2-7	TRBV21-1	CASSGGSGHVTYEQYF
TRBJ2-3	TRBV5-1	CASSLGTGAGPDTQYF
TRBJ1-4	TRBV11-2	CASSWGQGYEKLFF
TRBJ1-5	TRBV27	CASIPVAGSNQPQHF
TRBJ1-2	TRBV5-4	CASSLTGTGNYGYTF
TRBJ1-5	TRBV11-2	CASSAGNNQPQHF
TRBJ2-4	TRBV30	CAWSDYQVSIAKNIQYF
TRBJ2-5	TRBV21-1	CASSAPSGKTQYF
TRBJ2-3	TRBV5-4	CASSQRENTQYF
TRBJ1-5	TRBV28	CASSSSLGVEPQHF
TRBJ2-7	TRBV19	CASSRLAGGSYEQYF
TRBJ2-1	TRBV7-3	CASSLSGTEQFF
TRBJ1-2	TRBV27	CASSSTGPGGYTF